Described below is a single TCR beta chain sequence and its context. This specimen comes from a study of T cell changes during pregnancy in multiple sclerosis. This table comes from immunoSEQ multiplex PCR, and its TCRdb copy is limited to in-frame clones, with some not included. The sample yields tens of thousands of clones, about 93% seen once. The sequence derives from a female donor with multiple sclerosis, enrolled in a pregnancy study. The sample consisted of CD4+ T cells from peripheral blood mononuclear cells, taken in the second trimester of pregnancy.

The CDR3 coding sequence is TGCAGTGCTAGCGGGGGGGCCGTCCGGTTCTTC. Its protein product is CSASGGAVRFF. The V gene is TRBV20-1, the J gene TRBJ2-1; TRBD2 agrees at 8 bases. The CDR3 spans 11 residues. Germline values: CDR1 DFQATT, CDR2 SNEGSKA (reference sequence). The trim removed 3 bases at V and 15 bases at J, leaving 7 bases unmatched.